What follows are 25 T cell receptor beta chains derived from one specimen sequenced in a study of T cell clonality in common variable immunodeficiency. Data came from immunoSEQ multiplex PCR; TCRdb stores just in-frame clones and leaves some out. The sample is made up of about 40,000 clones, none counted only once. The sequencing input was peripheral blood mononuclear cells. The receptors were sampled from a person aged 18 to 75 in good health.

This clone has only a few counts. CDR3 DNA, as far as it was read: TGTGCCAGCATCCAGGGGGTGGACCAGACCTACGAG. This encodes CASIQGVDQTYE. The complete CDR3 protein is CASIQGVDQTYEQYF. The V gene is TRBV2, the J gene TRBJ2-7; 7 nucleotides agree with TRBD1. The read ends 3 residues shy of where the CDR3 ends; the end is completed using the germline J gene. The length of the CDR3 is 15 residues. Germline CDR1 is SNHLY and CDR2 is FYNNEI. Trimming took 7 bases from V and 2 from J; bases not matched to a gene: 11.

This clone was recorded many times. The sequenced fragment ends 3 residues before the CDR3 boundary, so the rest is inferred from the germline J gene. The chain couples TRBV7-8 to TRBJ2-3; 7 nucleotides match TRBD1. Germline values: CDR1 SGHVS, CDR2 FQNEAQ. CDR3 length: 17 residues. V was clipped by 5 bases and J by 2 bases; unmatched bases: 13. This CDR3 is CASSPLFGQANTDTQYF. CDR3 DNA (partial): TGTGCCAGCAGCCCACTTTTCGGACAGGCTAACACAGATACG.

Comment on this clone: The read gets to within 3 residues of the CDR3 end, and the germline J gene fills in the rest. The rearrangement joins TRBV7-6 to TRBJ2-1, with 7 bases identical to TRBD2. V shed 6 bases and J 0 bases; nucleotides not matched to a gene: 11. Germline V CDR1 and CDR2: SGHVS, FNYEAQ. The CDR3 runs 17 residues. The DNA read from the CDR3 is TGTGCCAGCAGTCCTGGCGGGGGTTTGAGCTCCTACAATGAG. Translating it yields CASSPGGGLSSYNE. The full CDR3 protein reads CASSPGGGLSSYNEQFF.

Only a few counts were recorded for this clone. The read stops 3 residues short of the end of the CDR3; the missing end is completed from the germline J gene. This chain joins TRBV18 and TRBJ1-2, with a possible D match to TRBD1 (6 bases). Germline V lookup: CDR1 KGHSH, CDR2 LQKENI. The CDR3 covers 15 residues. CDR3 DNA (partial): TGTGCCAGCTCAACGCGGGACACTTTCTCCTACGAC. The encoded protein is CASSTRDTFSYD. The entire CDR3 protein is CASSTRDTFSYDYTF.

This clone came up many times. The read stops 3 residues short of the end of the CDR3; the missing end is completed from the germline J gene. V gene TRBV5-6 combines with J gene TRBJ1-1; D unclear. Germline CDR1 SGHDT, CDR2 YYEEEE. V lost 3 bases to trimming and J lost 3 bases, with 15 bases between them. This CDR3 spans 15 amino acids. The CDR3 DNA, read in part, is TGTGCCAGCAGCTGGGCGGGATCCATCGACACTGAA. This sequence encodes CASSWAGSIDTE. The full CDR3 reads CASSWAGSIDTEAFF.

In its sample, this clone was seen a few times. Read data end 3 residues before the CDR3 end; the end is taken from the germline J gene. The J gene is TRBJ2-7, the V gene TRBV5-4; no clear D gene. The germline CDR1 and CDR2 sequences are SGHNT and YYREEE (reference sequence). The V end lost 2 bases, the J end lost 0 bases, and 6 bases lay between the germline ends. The CDR3 covers 13 residues. The covered CDR3 bases are TGTGCCAGCAGCTTCGACACCTCCTACGAG. It codes for CASSFDTSYE. The full CDR3 sequence reads CASSFDTSYEQYF. Drawing the rest from reference TRBV5-4 and TRBJ2-7, the complete variable domain is ETGVTQSPTHLIKTRGQQVTLRCSSQSGHNTVSWYQQALGQGPQFIFQYYREEENGRGNFPPRFSGLQFPNYSSELNVNALELDDSALYLCASSFDTSYEQYFGPGTRLTVT.

This clone was seen at least ten times. The CDR3 end is not reached by the read, which stops 3 residues before it; the germline J gene fills it in. The chain employs TRBV19 and TRBJ2-1; D is perhaps TRBD1 (6 bases). Germline CDR1 reads LNHDA; CDR2 reads SQIVND (reference sequence). CDR3 length: 15 amino acids. Trimming removed 2 bases at V and 0 bases at J, with 8 bases between. The CDR3 is CASSIQGSSYNEQFF. The CDR3 DNA, read in part, is TGTGCCAGTAGTATACAGGGGAGCTCCTACAATGAG.

This clone was counted at least ten times. The covered CDR3 bases are TGTGCCAGCAGTGAAGCGTGGGCAGGCACTGAA. It yields the protein CASSEAWAGTE. Given in full, the CDR3 is CASSEAWAGTEAFF. The rearrangement links TRBV6-1 to TRBJ1-1; D gene uncertain. The CDR3 end is not reached by the read, which stops 3 residues before it; the germline J gene fills it in. This CDR3 spans 14 amino acids. V was shortened by 0 bases and J by 4 bases, with 9 bases between the two germline ends. CDR1 is MNHNS and CDR2 is SASEGT in the germline V gene.

This clone was recorded at least ten times. Partial CDR3 DNA: TGCAGCGTGACCCCACGGGACACCTCCTACGAG. Its protein product is CSVTPRDTSYE. The whole CDR3 protein reads CSVTPRDTSYEQYF. The gene calls are TRBV29-1 and TRBJ2-7; maybe TRBD1 (6 bases). The observed sequence ends 3 residues before the CDR3 terminus, with the missing tail filled in from the germline J gene. This CDR3 region has 14 residues. CDR1 SQVTM and CDR2 ANQGSEA come from the germline V gene. Trimming left V 6 bases short and J 0 bases short, with 15 bases between.

This clone appeared many times. Read coverage stops 3 residues before the CDR3 terminus; the germline J gene supplies the remainder. V is TRBV19 and J is TRBJ2-2; 9 bases are shared with TRBD1. The CDR3 spans 13 residues. Germline V gene lookup returns CDR1 LNHDA and CDR2 SQIVND (reference sequence). V gave up 6 bases and J gave up 6 bases; unmatched junction bases: 2. This CDR3 reads CASSGTGSGELFF. CDR3 DNA (partial): TGTGCCAGTAGCGGGACAGGGTCCGGGGAG.

This clone was recorded many times. The read falls 3 residues short of the CDR3 end, and the missing part is taken from the germline J gene. The rearrangement links TRBV7-2 to TRBJ1-1, with 9 bases that match TRBD1. The CDR3 loop spans 15 amino acids. Per the germline V gene, CDR1 is SGHTA and CDR2 is FQGNSA. Trimming took 5 bases from V and 4 from J; bases not matched to a gene: 8. Incomplete CDR3 DNA: TGTGCCAGCAGCCCCGGGACAGGGTGGGTCACTGAA. Its translation is CASSPGTGWVTE. The entire CDR3 sequence reads CASSPGTGWVTEAFF. The full variable domain, in which reference TRBV7-2 and TRBJ1-1 provide the parts outside the CDR3, is GAGVSQSPSNKVTEKGKDVELRCDPISGHTALYWYRQSLGQGLEFLIYFQGNSAPDKSGLPSDRFSAERTGGSVSTLTIQRTQQEDSAVYLCASSPGTGWVTEAFFGQGTRLTVV.

At least ten counts were recorded for this clone. The read gets to within 3 residues of the CDR3 end, and the germline J gene fills in the rest. The chain has TRBV20-1 and TRBJ2-5; tentatively, D is TRBD1 (6 bases). CDR1 is DFQATT, CDR2 SNEGSKA, per germline (reference sequence). The CDR3 is made up of 16 amino acids. Trimming cost V 1 base and J 4 bases, with 19 bases left between them. CDR3 DNA (partial): TGCAGTGCTAGAGTGGGGTATTCACAGGGACCAGAGACC. It translates to CSARVGYSQGPET. The complete CDR3 reads CSARVGYSQGPETQYF.

This clone was detected many times. Read data end 3 residues before the CDR3 end; the end is taken from the germline J gene. V gene TRBV7-9 combines with J gene TRBJ1-1; possibly TRBD1 for D (6 bases). Germline assignment: CDR1 SEHNR and CDR2 FQNEAQ (reference sequence). CDR3 length: 13 residues. Trimming pared 5 bases from V and 1 base from J, leaving 8 bases between. The CDR3 bases that were read are TGTGCCAGCAGCGTACAGGGGAACACTGAA. As protein: CASSVQGNTE. In full, the CDR3 reads CASSVQGNTEAFF. Full variable domain (rest looked up from reference TRBV7-9 and TRBJ1-1): DTGVSQNPRHKITKRGQNVTFRCDPISEHNRLYWYRQTLGQGPEFLTYFQNEAQLEKSRLLSDRFSAERPKGSFSTLEIQRTEQGDSAMYLCASSVQGNTEAFFGQGTRLTVV.

Of note for this clone: The read comes to an end 3 residues before the CDR3 does, leaving the germline J gene to fill in the end. The gene calls are TRBV5-1 and TRBJ2-7, with 10 bases aligning to TRBD2. The CDR3 is 14 amino acids. Germline V lookup: CDR1 SGHRS, CDR2 YFSETQ. The ends lost 4 bases at V and 3 bases at J; junction bases unmatched: 4. CDR3 loop: CASSPSSGSYEQYF. The sequenced part of the CDR3 DNA is TGCGCCAGCAGCCCCTCTAGCGGGAGCTACGAG.

At least ten counts were recorded for this clone. The CDR3 end falls 3 residues outside the read, so it is completed with the germline J gene. V and J are TRBV29-1 and TRBJ2-3, with 8 bases lining up with TRBD1. This CDR3 region has 15 residues. CDR1 and CDR2 from the germline V gene are SQVTM and ANQGSEA. V lost 6 bases and J lost 3; bases outside the gene matches: 11. CDR3 amino acids: CSVESWTGSTDTQYF. CDR3 DNA, as far as it was read: TGCAGCGTCGAGAGTTGGACAGGGTCTACAGATACG.

This clone was observed a few times. The read ends 3 residues before the CDR3 terminus; that terminus is restored from the germline J gene. The chain couples TRBV2 to TRBJ1-6; TRBD1 matches at 7 bases. Unmatched junction bases numbered 11, after V lost 6 bases and J lost 6 bases. Germline V CDR1 and CDR2: SNHLY, FYNNEI. This CDR3 is 16 amino acids long. This chain's CDR3 is CASRDRRGGLNSPLHF. CDR3 DNA, as far as it was read: TGTGCCAGCAGGGACAGGAGGGGAGGCCTTAATTCACCC.

This clone was recorded at least ten times. The CDR3 end lies 3 residues beyond the end of the read and is filled in from the germline J gene. V and J are TRBV30 and TRBJ2-7; D is uncertain. Germline loops: CDR1 GTSNPN, CDR2 SVGIG (reference sequence). The CDR3 contains 11 residues. The V end lost 3 bases, the J end lost 0 bases, and 3 bases lay between the germline ends. CDR3: CAWSYSYEQYF. CDR3 DNA (partial): TGTGCCTGGAGCTACTCCTACGAG. The whole variable domain, remainder taken from reference TRBV30 and TRBJ2-7, is SQTIHQWPATLVQPVGSPLSLECTVEGTSNPNLYWYRQAAGRGLQLLFYSVGIGQISSEVPQNLSASRPQDRQFILSSKKLLLSDSGFYLCAWSYSYEQYFGPGTRLTVT.

This clone was counted ten times or more. The observed sequence ends 3 residues before the CDR3 terminus, with the missing tail filled in from the germline J gene. The chain recombines TRBV5-4 with TRBJ2-7; D uncertain. This CDR3 contains 16 residues. Germline CDR1 and CDR2: SGHNT and YYREEE (reference sequence). The germline V and J ends were trimmed by 0 bases and 1 base, with 14 bases remaining between them. The CDR3: CASSLGPRSVSYEQYF. CDR3 DNA, as far as it was read: TGTGCCAGCAGCTTGGGTCCGCGGTCCGTTTCCTACGAG.

This clone was found many times. The read is 3 residues too short to cover the CDR3 end, so that end is filled in from the germline J gene. V usage is TRBV23-1 and J usage is TRBJ1-1; the D gene is possibly TRBD1 (5 bases). TRBV23-1 is identified as an open reading frame with a role that is uncertain. The CDR3 totals 14 residues. The ends were cut back, 6 bases at V and 5 bases at J, with 16 bases in the middle. The CDR3 is CASRLQGRRTEAFF. The DNA read from the CDR3 is TGCGCCAGCAGACTTCAGGGAAGGAGGACTGAA.

This clone was counted at least ten times. At one of its ends the junction is not consistent with the germline gene, which may arise from a read error. Sequencing ends 3 residues short of the CDR3 end; the germline J gene provides the rest. The rearrangement joins TRBV3-1 (or the pseudogene TRBV3-2) to TRBJ1-2; tentative D call: TRBD1 (6 bases). The CDR3 extends over 17 amino acids. Germline V gene sequence: CDR1 LGHDT, CDR2 YNNKEL (reference sequence). The CDR3 DNA, read in part, is TGTGCCAGTAGCCACCAGGGGAAATTAAGGGCTAACTATGGC. Protein: CASSHQGKLRANYG. The whole CDR3 sequence is CASSHQGKLRANYGYTF.

The sequenced CDR3 bases are TGCGCCAGCAGGGACAGGGGGGGATCAGAGACC. Residues: CASRDRGGSET. The CDR3 reads in full as CASRDRGGSETQYF. The V call is TRBV10-2, the J call TRBJ2-5, with 10 bases that match TRBD1. The CDR3 end falls 3 residues outside the read, so it is completed with the germline J gene. The CDR3 is 14 amino acids. The V gene end was trimmed by 6 bases and the J gene end by 4 bases; junction bases not matched to a gene: 5. CDR1 WSHSY and CDR2 SAAADI come from the germline V gene.

This clone showed up many times. The sequenced fragment ends 3 residues before the CDR3 boundary, so the rest is inferred from the germline J gene. This sequence joins TRBV7-9 and TRBJ1-1; unclear D gene. The germline V gene has CDR1 SEHNR and CDR2 FQNEAQ (reference sequence). This CDR3 comprises 15 residues. Trimming left V 5 bases short and J 0 bases short, with 13 bases between. The CDR3 DNA, read in part, is TGTGCCAGCAGCGAGCTCAATTTTATGAACACTGAA. Amino acid sequence: CASSELNFMNTE. The CDR3 in full is CASSELNFMNTEAFF.

Concerning this clone: The sequence runs out 3 residues before the end of the CDR3; the remainder is reconstructed from the germline J gene. V usage is TRBV6-2 or TRBV6-3 and J usage is TRBJ1-5; TRBD1 matches 7 bases. The J segment lost 4 bases and the V segment lost 5 bases, leaving 8 bases of the junction unmatched. The CDR3 has 15 amino acids. The germline gives CDR1 MNHEY, CDR2 SVGEGT. Incomplete CDR3 DNA: TGTGCCAGCAGTGATATGACAGGGTGGAATCAGCCC. This codes for CASSDMTGWNQP. From start to end, the CDR3 is CASSDMTGWNQPQHF.

As regards this clone: The read is 3 residues too short to cover the CDR3 end, so that end is filled in from the germline J gene. The chain joins TRBV29-1 to TRBJ2-5; D is possibly TRBD2 (6 bases). Germline V CDR1 and CDR2: SQVTM, ANQGSEA. The CDR3 is 18 residues long. V gave up 4 bases and J gave up 0 bases, with 24 bases separating them. The part of the CDR3 DNA that was read is TGCAGCGTTGTTCTATTTGGCTCTTCCACGGGGGACCAAGAGACC. Translated, it gives CSVVLFGSSTGDQET. The CDR3 reads in full as CSVVLFGSSTGDQETQYF.

This clone was recorded many times. The read stops 3 residues short of the end of the CDR3; the missing end is completed from the germline J gene. This chain links TRBV4-1 with TRBJ2-7; D is possibly TRBD2 (7 bases). Germline values: CDR1 MGHRA, CDR2 YSYEKL. Trimming removed 4 bases from V and 4 bases from J, with 20 bases in between. The CDR3 length is 16 residues. The CDR3: CASSRQVEGGVYEQYF. The sequenced CDR3 bases are TGCGCCAGCAGCCGCCAGGTAGAGGGGGGGGTTTACGAG.